This T cell receptor (beta chain) emerged from a study of shared clonotypes between healthy human individuals (dated by TCRdb to 2018 to 2021). A note on the overall study: The cohort comprised a couple of women and a few men aged 18 to 49 years. The study deeply sequenced blood TCR repertoires of five healthy adults to estimate repertoire size and the extent of clonotype sharing between individuals. Libraries were prepared and TCR repertoires were sequenced by different laboratories using diverse techniques, in order to increase sequencing depth and limit assay-specific biases. Leukapheresis yielded between about 0.8 and 9.5 billion PBMCs per donor. The paper's findings and limits, for the study overall: Because the study included a small number of donors, the genetic and exposure-history diversity represented was limited. Sampling was limited to blood, and TCR repertoires in tissue likely differ from TCR repertoires in blood. Pairwise subsampling led to the expectation that sequencing depth would affect the degree of clonotype sharing among donors.

The donors were healthy, HIV-negative adults with no recently reported acute infections or vaccinations. Every donor was a Caucasian adult residing in Nashville, Tennessee, USA. For unsorted samples, 80 million to 100 million PBMCs were counted, and genomic DNA was extracted using the QIAamp DNA Blood Mini kit. After blood collection by leukapheresis, PBMCs were isolated using Ficoll-Histopaque density gradient centrifugation and then cryopreserved in the vapor phase of liquid nitrogen. Using the deep immunoSEQ assay, TCR CDR3 regions were amplified from genomic DNA by multiplex PCR. Extracted genomic DNA from each cell subset was distributed evenly across all wells of several immunoSEQ 96-well plates, and each plate was treated as a replicate. For unsorted PBMC, each replicate PCR was loaded with about 280 ng genomic DNA, equivalent to about 33,000 T cell genomes. Ten immunoSEQ deep assay plates were used to sequence unsorted PBMC genomic DNA. The purified libraries were quantified using a Qubit 3.0 fluorometer, sized with a Bioanalyzer 2100, and then quantified again using the KAPA Library Quantification kit. Every immunoSEQ 96-well plate was sequenced on a dedicated single-read 150-cycle Illumina NextSeq 550 flow cell. Per the source publication's procedure: Because the immunoSEQ output held only junctional sequences and lacked quality scores, the filtering could not match the filtering applied to full-length reads. To assign V/J genes and CDR3, sequences were annotated against IMGT germline references using PyIR, a Python wrapper for IgBLAST v1.9. Any read was removed if the V/J assignment was weak (E-value above 1e-6), the CDR3 was missing, or the read contained stop codons, out-of-frame junctions, or ambiguous translated residues. A V3J clonotype was defined by an identical inferred V gene, J gene, and CDR3 amino acid sequence. To compute the percentage overlap between repertoires, the number of shared unique clonotypes was divided by the size of the smaller repertoire. Repertoire richness was assessed with RTK rarefaction, the Chao1 estimator, and Recon v2.1 estimates of unobserved clonotypes. This immuneACCESS table, as held by TCRdb, lists in-frame sequences with V and J called but not all clones. Of the missing ones, under half trace to an unresolved V gene in checked studies; the others have no known cause. Clone size and V and J calls were adopted from that table, with D and trimming inferred from the DNA. The sample includes fewer than 600,000 clones, with roughly 77% observed a single time. Of the sample, 13% is held by the ten largest clones.

CDR1 and CDR2, per the germline V gene, are ENHRY and SYGVKD. Reading from cysteine to phenylalanine, the CDR3 counts 14 amino acids. Just the 42-base CDR3 DNA is kept, in frame starting at base 1. Compared with germline, V lacks 8 bases and J lacks 4 bases; bases without a gene match: 8. This clone occurred many times. No antigen is known for it. Base qualities were left out, and no much larger clone turns up one base away. The receptor's source is a middle-aged woman in good health. Some clones in this sample may be carry-over from other donors' samples. Recombination linked TRBV10-3 to TRBJ2-3; the central 8 bases match TRBD2. Sequencing was carried out using PBMCs. The DNA sequence follows: TGTGCCATCTCGCTCCAGCGGGAGTCAGATACGCAGTATTTT. It translates to CAISLQRESDTQYF.